The sequence of this T cell receptor beta chain was determined in a study of blood T cell repertoires in COVID-19. Across the study: Acute and convalescent COVID-19 specimens originated in the United States, Italy and Spain. The analysed material was cDNA or gDNA that came from T cells, B-cell-depleted T cells, or PBMCs.

The CDR3 spans 13 residues. V was pared by 1 base and J by 3 bases, with 6 bases between. Per germline, CDR1 SEHNR and CDR2 FQNEAQ (reference sequence). Per the study methods: From reference gene primer amplification, estimates of nucleated cell counts were derived. The repertoire was sequenced with immunoSEQ multiplex PCR; TCRdb's copy has only in-frame clones and lacks some. The DNA was the basis for D and trimming; V, J and clone size are from that table. The sample lists 110,000 to 150,000 clones, around 90% occurring once. The sample taken for sequencing was peripheral blood. The chain carries TRBV7-9 and TRBJ1-1; D remains ambiguous. The sequence was collected from a man between 70 and 80 years old with acute or convalescent COVID-19. CDR3 nucleotide sequence: TGTGCCAGCAGCTTAGTACAGCACACTGAAGCTTTCTTT. This codes for CASSLVQHTEAFF.